The subject of this entry is one T cell receptor beta chain. V lost 7 bases, J lost 9 bases, and 13 bases lay in between. Germline V gene data show CDR1 as DFQATT and CDR2 as SNEGSKA (reference sequence). The CDR3 consists of 11 residues. These data come from a study of blood T cell repertoires in COVID-19. Across the study: Sources were T cells, B-cell-depleted T cells, or PBMCs; the material itself was cDNA or gDNA.

Measured with immunoSEQ multiplex PCR; TCRdb has only the in-frame clones, and not every one. The data show 200,000 to 300,000 clones, approximately 80% seen once. This chain connects TRBV20-1 to TRBJ2-1; maybe TRBD1 (6 bases). Sequencing used peripheral blood. This receptor was obtained from a woman aged 55-69 years with active or convalescent COVID-19. DNA for the CDR3: TGCAGTGTCCTTGGACAGTTTGAGCAGTTCTTC. Encoded protein: CSVLGQFEQFF.